Listed below are T cell receptor beta chains from one sample, sequenced in a study of cytomegalovirus exposure and HLA in healthy donors. Libraries were prepared by immunoSEQ multiplex PCR; TCRdb keeps only in-frame clonotypes and omits some of them. The sample has 100,000 to 120,000 clones; 70% to 90% are singletons. Sample: PBMCs. These TCRs come from a woman under 30 in good health and CMV-seropositive. Each CDR3 is given with its conserved first and last residue. D genes are given only for firm matches. The listing skips clone size in some rows; elsewhere it reads once, few, many or a size class.

V gene	J gene	D gene	clone size	CDR3 protein	CDR3 DNA
TRBV7-9	TRBJ2-1	NA	NA	CASSLPIWGEDEQFF	TGTGCCAGCAGCCTTCCGATTTGGGGGGAGGATGAGCAGTTCTTC
TRBV4-2	TRBJ2-3	TRBD2	NA	CASSHTSGGPAGDTQYF	TGTGCCAGCAGCCATACTAGCGGGGGCCCCGCCGGAGATACGCAGTATTTT
TRBV7-6	TRBJ1-1	TRBD1	NA	CASSFRQGATEAFF	TGTGCCAGCAGCTTCAGGCAGGGGGCCACTGAAGCTTTCTTT
TRBV5-1	TRBJ1-4	TRBD1	NA	CASSPRWTGPNEKLFF	TGCGCCAGCAGCCCGCGGTGGACAGGACCTAATGAAAAACTGTTTTTT
TRBV2	TRBJ1-2	NA	NA	CASSAGLGYTF	TGTGCCAGCAGTGCTGGGCTCGGCTACACCTTC
TRBV19	TRBJ1-2	TRBD1	NA	CASSIENRGRGYTF	TGTGCCAGTAGTATTGAAAACAGGGGTCGCGGCTACACCTTC
TRBV6-1	TRBJ2-1	NA	NA	CASRELDGEQFF	TGTGCCAGCAGGGAACTAGACGGTGAGCAGTTCTTC
TRBV5-1	TRBJ2-2	NA	NA	CASILRVGGTGELFF	TGCGCCAGCATATTGAGGGTAGGGGGCACCGGGGAGCTGTTTTTT
TRBV5-6	TRBJ2-5	NA	NA	CASSLWGEETQYF	TGTGCCAGCAGCTTATGGGGGGAGGAGACCCAGTACTTC
TRBV4-2	TRBJ1-6	NA	NA	CASSQGDSPLHF	TGTGCCAGCAGCCAAGGAGATTCACCCCTCCACTTT
TRBV6-1	TRBJ2-7	NA	NA	CASSMQYEQYF	TGTGCCAGCAGTATGCAGTACGAGCAGTACTTC
TRBV6-1	TRBJ1-5	TRBD1	medium-sized	CASRDGQEYQPQHF	TGTGCCAGCAGAGACGGACAGGAGTATCAGCCCCAGCATTTT
TRBV20-1	TRBJ2-7	NA	NA	CSVRQPYEQYF	TGCAGTGTAAGACAGCCCTACGAGCAGTACTTC
TRBV4-1	TRBJ1-1	TRBD1	NA	CASSQDWGHIQGVNTEAFF	TGCGCCAGCAGCCAAGATTGGGGGCACATACAGGGGGTGAACACTGAAGCTTTCTTT
TRBV2	TRBJ2-1	TRBD2	NA	CASREREGYNEQFF	TGTGCCAGCAGAGAGCGGGAAGGGTACAATGAGCAGTTCTTC
TRBV4-1	TRBJ2-2	TRBD1	NA	CASSQLGLGTGAGNGELFF	TGCGCCAGCAGCCAACTCGGTCTGGGGACAGGGGCGGGGAACGGGGAGCTGTTTTTT
TRBV30	TRBJ2-7	TRBD1	few	CAWSRTGQQYF	TGTGCCTGGAGCCGGACAGGCCAACAGTACTTC
TRBV28	TRBJ1-1	NA	NA	CASSPRRRTEAFF	TGTGCCAGCAGTCCACGAAGGCGGACTGAAGCTTTCTTT
TRBV5-6	TRBJ1-2	TRBD1	NA	CASSLEEQGYYGYTF	TGTGCCAGCAGCTTGGAGGAACAGGGGTACTATGGCTACACCTTC
TRBV5-1	TRBJ1-4	TRBD1	NA	CASSQGQGASSEKLFF	TGCGCCAGCAGCCAGGGACAGGGGGCCTCCTCTGAAAAACTGTTTTTT
TRBV28	TRBJ2-3	TRBD1	NA	CASSTSRDRDPDTQYF	TGTGCCAGCAGCACTAGCCGGGACAGGGACCCAGATACGCAGTATTTT
TRBV7-9	TRBJ2-7	TRBD2	NA	CASSFSGLTYEQYF	TGTGCCAGCAGCTTTAGCGGGCTAACCTACGAGCAGTACTTC
TRBV27	TRBJ2-7	NA	NA	CASSSGGGWEQYF	TGTGCCAGCAGTTCTGGGGGCGGTTGGGAGCAGTACTTC
TRBV6-1	TRBJ1-6	NA	many	CASSDRQGNSPLHF	TGTGCCAGCAGTGATAGGCAGGGAAATTCACCCCTCCACTTT
TRBV7-2	TRBJ2-1	NA	NA	CASSLSRGASNEQFF	TGTGCCAGCAGCTTGAGTCGGGGGGCCTCCAATGAGCAGTTCTTC
TRBV6-1	TRBJ2-7	TRBD2	NA	CASSEETSGYEQYF	TGTGCCAGCAGTGAAGAAACTAGCGGCTACGAGCAGTACTTC
TRBV30	TRBJ2-7	TRBD1	NA	CAWRGQGAGSYYEQYF	TGTGCCTGGAGGGGACAGGGGGCAGGTTCCTACTACGAGCAGTACTTC
TRBV5-1	TRBJ2-3	NA	NA	CASSLGQGGPDTQYF	TGCGCCAGCAGCTTGGGACAGGGAGGTCCAGATACGCAGTATTTT
TRBV27	TRBJ2-2	NA	NA	CASRRGDPGELFF	TGTGCCAGCCGCAGGGGGGACCCCGGGGAGCTGTTTTTT
TRBV7-8	TRBJ2-5	NA	NA	CASRFSLGAFRETQYF	TGTGCCAGCAGATTTTCACTGGGGGCTTTTCGAGAGACCCAGTACTTC
TRBV5-6	TRBJ2-1	TRBD1	once	CASSLGQGRNEQFF	TGTGCCAGCAGCCTGGGACAGGGGAGAAATGAGCAGTTCTTC
TRBV18	TRBJ2-1	TRBD1	NA	CASSLLQGALGEQFF	TGTGCCAGCTCACTGCTTCAGGGGGCCTTGGGTGAGCAGTTCTTC
TRBV5-5	TRBJ2-7	NA	NA	CASSLFPGVSYEQYF	TGTGCCAGCAGCTTGTTTCCAGGGGTTTCCTACGAGCAGTACTTC
TRBV30	TRBJ2-5	TRBD1	NA	CACLDRGETQYF	TGTGCCTGCTTGGACAGGGGTGAGACCCAGTACTTC
TRBV7-8	TRBJ1-1	NA	NA	CASSLRWRENTEAFF	TGTGCCAGCAGCTTACGTTGGCGGGAGAACACTGAAGCTTTCTTT
TRBV14	TRBJ2-1	TRBD2	NA	CASSQQSGLAGGSHNEQFF	TGTGCCAGCAGCCAGCAGAGCGGACTAGCGGGAGGGTCCCACAATGAGCAGTTCTTC
TRBV5-1	TRBJ2-3	TRBD2	NA	CASSLASGGDHTDTQYF	TGCGCCAGCAGCTTGGCGTCGGGGGGGGACCACACAGATACGCAGTATTTT
TRBV28	TRBJ1-2	NA	NA	CASKMTEGYTF	TGTGCCAGCAAGATGACAGAAGGCTACACCTTC
TRBV27	TRBJ2-1	NA	NA	CASSSGGEQFF	TGTGCCAGCAGTTCAGGGGGGGAGCAGTTCTTC
TRBV7-6	TRBJ1-2	NA	NA	CASSQDTLDGYTF	TGTGCCAGCAGCCAGGACACCCTAGATGGCTACACCTTC
TRBV5-4	TRBJ2-3	NA	NA	CASSLVGVTDTQYF	TGTGCCAGCAGCTTGGTCGGTGTGACAGATACGCAGTATTTT
TRBV18	TRBJ2-5	NA	NA	CASSYLSRRGTQYF	TGTGCCAGCTCATATCTGTCCCGCCGAGGGACCCAGTACTTC
TRBV5-4	TRBJ1-2	TRBD1	NA	CASTPDRAYGYTF	TGTGCCAGCACTCCGGACAGGGCCTATGGCTACACCTTC
TRBV11-3	TRBJ2-5	TRBD1	NA	CASSFQFGRDSETQYF	TGTGCCAGCAGCTTCCAATTTGGCCGGGACAGTGAGACCCAGTACTTC
TRBV6-5	TRBJ2-3	NA	NA	CASSLLREVADTQYF	TGTGCCAGCAGTCTCTTGAGGGAAGTCGCAGATACGCAGTATTTT
TRBV28	TRBJ1-4	NA	once	CASSWGGEKLFF	TGTGCCAGCAGCTGGGGGGGTGAAAAACTGTTTTTT
TRBV11-2	TRBJ2-5	TRBD2	NA	CASSFRAGGSQETQYF	TGTGCCAGCAGCTTCAGGGCGGGGGGATCCCAAGAGACCCAGTACTTC
TRBV9	TRBJ2-1	NA	NA	CASSVVWPSNEQFF	TGTGCCAGCAGCGTAGTGTGGCCGTCCAATGAGCAGTTCTTC
TRBV5-1	TRBJ2-3	NA	NA	CASSPGGVDTQYF	TGCGCCAGCAGCCCCGGGGGAGTGGATACGCAGTATTTT
TRBV9	TRBJ1-6	NA	NA	CASSPRLRENNSPLHF	TGTGCCAGCAGCCCTCGTTTGAGGGAGAATAATTCACCCCTCCACTTT
TRBV6-1	TRBJ1-2	TRBD1	NA	CASSELRTGVYGYTF	TGTGCCAGCAGTGAACTACGAACAGGGGTCTATGGCTACACCTTC
TRBV18	TRBJ2-7	TRBD2	NA	CASSPRTSGRAGYEQYF	TGTGCCAGCTCACCACGGACTAGCGGGAGGGCCGGTTACGAGCAGTACTTC
TRBV18	TRBJ2-5	TRBD1	NA	CASSRTGEVSQETQYF	TGTGCCAGCTCACGGACAGGGGAAGTGAGCCAAGAGACCCAGTACTTC